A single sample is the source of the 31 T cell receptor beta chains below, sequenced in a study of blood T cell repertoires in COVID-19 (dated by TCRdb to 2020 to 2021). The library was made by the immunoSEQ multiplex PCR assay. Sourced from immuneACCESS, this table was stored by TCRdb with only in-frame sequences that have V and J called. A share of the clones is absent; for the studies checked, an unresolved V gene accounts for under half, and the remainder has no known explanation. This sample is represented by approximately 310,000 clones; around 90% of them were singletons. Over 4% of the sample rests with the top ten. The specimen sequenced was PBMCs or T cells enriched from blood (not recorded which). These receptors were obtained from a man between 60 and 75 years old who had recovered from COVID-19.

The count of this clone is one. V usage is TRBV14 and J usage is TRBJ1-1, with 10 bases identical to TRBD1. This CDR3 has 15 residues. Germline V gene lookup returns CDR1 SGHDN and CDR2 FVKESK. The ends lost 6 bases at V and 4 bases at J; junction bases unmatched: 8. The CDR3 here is CASSYGDRGTTEAFF. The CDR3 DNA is TGTGCCAGCAGTTACGGGGACAGGGGTACCACTGAAGCTTTCTTT.

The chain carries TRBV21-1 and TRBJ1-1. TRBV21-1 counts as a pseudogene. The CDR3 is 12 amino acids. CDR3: CASLFANTEAFF. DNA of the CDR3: TGTGCCAGTCTATTTGCGAACACTGAAGCTTTCTTT.

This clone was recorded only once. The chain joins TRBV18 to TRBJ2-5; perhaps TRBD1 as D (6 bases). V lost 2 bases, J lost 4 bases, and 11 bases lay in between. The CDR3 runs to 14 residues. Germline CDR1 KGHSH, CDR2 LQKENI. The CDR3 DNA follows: TGTGCCAGCTCACCAACAGGGTGGCCAGAGACCCAGTACTTC. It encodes CASSPTGWPETQYF.

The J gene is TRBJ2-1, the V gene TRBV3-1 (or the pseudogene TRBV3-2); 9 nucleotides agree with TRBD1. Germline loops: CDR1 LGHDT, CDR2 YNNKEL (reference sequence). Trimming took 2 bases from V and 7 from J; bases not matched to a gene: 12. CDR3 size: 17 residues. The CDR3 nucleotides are TGTGCCAGCAGCCAATGGAGGGGGACAGGGTTTTCGAATGAGCAGTTCTTC. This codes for CASSQWRGTGFSNEQFF.

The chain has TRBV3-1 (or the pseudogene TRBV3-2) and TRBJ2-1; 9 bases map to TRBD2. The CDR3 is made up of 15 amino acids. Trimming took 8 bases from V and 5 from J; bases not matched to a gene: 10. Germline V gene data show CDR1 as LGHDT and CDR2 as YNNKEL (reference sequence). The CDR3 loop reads CASQSSGSFNNEQFF. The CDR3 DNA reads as TGTGCCAGCCAGAGTAGCGGGAGCTTCAACAATGAGCAGTTCTTC.

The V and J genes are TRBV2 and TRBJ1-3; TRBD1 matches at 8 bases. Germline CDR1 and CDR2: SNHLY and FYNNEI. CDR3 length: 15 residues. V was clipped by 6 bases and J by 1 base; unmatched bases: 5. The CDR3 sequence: CASRTQGASGNTIYF. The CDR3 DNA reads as TGTGCCAGCAGGACGCAGGGGGCTTCTGGAAACACCATATATTTT.

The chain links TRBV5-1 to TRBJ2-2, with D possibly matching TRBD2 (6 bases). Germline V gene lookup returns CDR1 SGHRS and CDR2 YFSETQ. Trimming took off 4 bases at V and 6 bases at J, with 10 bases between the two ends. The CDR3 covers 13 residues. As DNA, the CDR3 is TGCGCCAGCAGCACCGGGACTCCCGGGGAGCTGTTTTTT. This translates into CASSTGTPGELFF.

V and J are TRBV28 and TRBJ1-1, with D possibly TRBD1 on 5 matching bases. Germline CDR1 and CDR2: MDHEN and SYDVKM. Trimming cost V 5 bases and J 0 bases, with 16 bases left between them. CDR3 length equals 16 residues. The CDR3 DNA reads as TGTGCCAGCAGTATCCTTGGGCAGGGAATGAACACTGAAGCTTTCTTT. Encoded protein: CASSILGQGMNTEAFF.

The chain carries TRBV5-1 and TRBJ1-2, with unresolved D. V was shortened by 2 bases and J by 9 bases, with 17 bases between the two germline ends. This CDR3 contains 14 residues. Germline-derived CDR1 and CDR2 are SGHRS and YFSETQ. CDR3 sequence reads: CASSFGGEPRSYTF. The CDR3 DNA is TGCGCCAGCAGCTTCGGAGGTGAGCCCCGGAGCTACACCTTC.

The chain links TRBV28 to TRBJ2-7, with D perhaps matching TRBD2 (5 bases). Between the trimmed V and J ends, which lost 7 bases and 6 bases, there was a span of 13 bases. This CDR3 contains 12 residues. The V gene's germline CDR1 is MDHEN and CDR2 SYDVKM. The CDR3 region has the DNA TGTGCCAGCACGTCCGGAGGCTCCGAGCAGTACTTC. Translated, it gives CASTSGGSEQYF.

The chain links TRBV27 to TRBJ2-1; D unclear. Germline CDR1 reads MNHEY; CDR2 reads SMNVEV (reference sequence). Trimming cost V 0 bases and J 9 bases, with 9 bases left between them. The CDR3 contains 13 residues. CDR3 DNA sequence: TGTGCCAGCAGTTTATCGCTAGTTGGTGAGCAGTTCTTC. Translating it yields CASSLSLVGEQFF.

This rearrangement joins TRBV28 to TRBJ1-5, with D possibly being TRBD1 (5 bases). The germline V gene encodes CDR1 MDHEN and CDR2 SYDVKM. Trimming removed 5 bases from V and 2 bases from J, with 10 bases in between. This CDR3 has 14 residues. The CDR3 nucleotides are TGTGCCAGCAGTGGGGGGGGAGGCAATCAGCCCCAGCATTTT. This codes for CASSGGGGNQPQHF.

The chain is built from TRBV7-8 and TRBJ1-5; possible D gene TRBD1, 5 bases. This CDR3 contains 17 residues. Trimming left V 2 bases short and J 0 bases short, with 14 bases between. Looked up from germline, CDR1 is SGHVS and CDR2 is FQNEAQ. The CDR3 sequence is CASSLKGLGHSNQPQHF. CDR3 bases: TGTGCCAGCAGCTTAAAGGGCTTGGGGCATAGCAATCAGCCCCAGCATTTT.

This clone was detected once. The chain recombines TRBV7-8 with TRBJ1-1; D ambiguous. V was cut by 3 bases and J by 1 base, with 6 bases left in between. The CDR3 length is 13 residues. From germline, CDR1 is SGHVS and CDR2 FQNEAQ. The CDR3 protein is CASSFRRNTEAFF. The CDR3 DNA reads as TGTGCCAGCAGCTTTAGGAGGAACACTGAAGCTTTCTTT.

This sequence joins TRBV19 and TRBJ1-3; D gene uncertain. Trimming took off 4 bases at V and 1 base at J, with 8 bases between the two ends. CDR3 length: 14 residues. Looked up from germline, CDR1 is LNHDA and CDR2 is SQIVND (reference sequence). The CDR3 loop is CASSTTASGNTIYF. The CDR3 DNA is TGTGCCAGTAGTACAACAGCTTCTGGAAACACCATATATTTT.

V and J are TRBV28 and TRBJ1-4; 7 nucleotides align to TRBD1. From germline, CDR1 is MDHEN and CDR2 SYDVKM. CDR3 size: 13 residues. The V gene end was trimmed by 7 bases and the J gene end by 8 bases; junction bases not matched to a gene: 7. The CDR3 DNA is TGTGCCAGCATCCCTAGCAGGGGGGAAAAACTGTTTTTT. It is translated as CASIPSRGEKLFF.

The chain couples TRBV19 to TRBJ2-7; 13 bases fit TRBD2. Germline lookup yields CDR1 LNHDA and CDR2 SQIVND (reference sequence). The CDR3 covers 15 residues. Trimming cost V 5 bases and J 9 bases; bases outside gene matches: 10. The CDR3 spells CASSLQTSGRRGQYF. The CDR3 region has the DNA TGTGCCAGTAGTCTCCAGACTAGCGGGAGGAGAGGGCAGTACTTC.

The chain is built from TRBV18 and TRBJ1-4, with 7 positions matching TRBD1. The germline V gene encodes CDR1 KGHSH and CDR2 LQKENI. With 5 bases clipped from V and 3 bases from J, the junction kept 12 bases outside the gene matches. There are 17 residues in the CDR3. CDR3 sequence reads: CASSSRQGTGANEKLFF. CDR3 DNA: TGTGCCAGCTCATCCAGACAGGGTACAGGAGCTAATGAAAAACTGTTTTTT.

This chain's CDR3 is CASRQGGYSGNTIYF. Here the CDR3 DNA reads TGTGCCAGCAGACAAGGGGGTTACTCTGGAAACACCATATATTTT. V is TRBV27 and J is TRBJ1-3; D is perhaps TRBD1 (6 bases). In germline, CDR1 is MNHEY, CDR2 SMNVEV (reference sequence). The CDR3 totals 15 residues. V was pared by 6 bases and J by 0 bases, with 12 bases between.

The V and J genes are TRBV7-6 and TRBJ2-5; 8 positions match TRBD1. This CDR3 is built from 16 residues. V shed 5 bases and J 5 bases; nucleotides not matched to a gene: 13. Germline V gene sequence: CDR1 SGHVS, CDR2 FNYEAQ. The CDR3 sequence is CASSTMTGESGETQYF. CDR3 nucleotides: TGTGCCAGCAGCACCATGACAGGGGAGTCCGGGGAGACCCAGTACTTC.

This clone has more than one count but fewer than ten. The CDR3 DNA sequence: TGTGCCAGCAGCTTACTAGCGGGACACAATGAGCAGTTCTTC. This translates into CASSLLAGHNEQFF. The chain is built from TRBV7-9 and TRBJ2-1; 9 bases align to TRBD2. CDR3 length: 14 amino acids. The germline V gene has CDR1 SEHNR and CDR2 FQNEAQ (reference sequence). V was clipped by 2 bases and J by 5 bases; unmatched bases: 1.

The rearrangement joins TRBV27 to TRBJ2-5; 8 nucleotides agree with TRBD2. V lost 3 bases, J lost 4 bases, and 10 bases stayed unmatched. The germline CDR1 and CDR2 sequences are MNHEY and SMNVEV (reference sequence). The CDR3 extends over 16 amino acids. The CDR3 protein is CASSFVGRAYRETQYF. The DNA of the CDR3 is TGTGCCAGCAGTTTTGTCGGGAGGGCCTACAGAGAGACCCAGTACTTC.

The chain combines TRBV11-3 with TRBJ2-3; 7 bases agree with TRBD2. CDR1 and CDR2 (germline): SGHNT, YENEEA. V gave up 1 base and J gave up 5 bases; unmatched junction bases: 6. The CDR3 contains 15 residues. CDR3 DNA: TGTGCCAGCAGCTTAGCAGCGGGGAGGGAAGATACGCAGTATTTT. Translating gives CASSLAAGREDTQYF.

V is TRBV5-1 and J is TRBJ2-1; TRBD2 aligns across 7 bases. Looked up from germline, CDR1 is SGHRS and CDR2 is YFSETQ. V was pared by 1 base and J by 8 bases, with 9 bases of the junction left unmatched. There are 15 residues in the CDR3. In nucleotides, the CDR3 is TGCGCCAGCAGCTTGAACGGGAGGTCTGGGGATGAGCAGTTCTTC. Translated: CASSLNGRSGDEQFF. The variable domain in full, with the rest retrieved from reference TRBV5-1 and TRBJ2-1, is KAGVTQTPRYLIKTRGQQVTLSCSPISGHRSVSWYQQTPGQGLQFLFEYFSETQRNKGNFPGRFSGRQFSNSRSEMNVSTLELGDSALYLCASSLNGRSGDEQFFGPGTRLTVL.

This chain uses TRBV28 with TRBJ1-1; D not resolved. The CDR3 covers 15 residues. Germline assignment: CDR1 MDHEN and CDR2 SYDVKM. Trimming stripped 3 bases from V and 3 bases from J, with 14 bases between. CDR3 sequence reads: CASSFSGNRDTEAFF. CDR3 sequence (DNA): TGTGCCAGCAGTTTCTCGGGGAATAGGGACACTGAAGCTTTCTTT.

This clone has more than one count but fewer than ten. CDR3 loop: CASSNGTVYSNQPQHF. CDR3 nucleotides: TGTGCCAGCAGCAACGGGACAGTTTATAGCAATCAGCCCCAGCATTTT. The chain recombines TRBV21-1 with TRBJ1-5; the D call of TRBD1 is as the table states it, not checked on the DNA. TRBV21-1 is a documented pseudogene. The CDR3 covers 16 residues.

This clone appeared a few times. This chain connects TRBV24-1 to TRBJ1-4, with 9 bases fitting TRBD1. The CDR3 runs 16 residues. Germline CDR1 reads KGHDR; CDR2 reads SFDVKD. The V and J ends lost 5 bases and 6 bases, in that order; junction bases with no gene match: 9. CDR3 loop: CATSGGRDRGDEKLFF. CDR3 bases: TGTGCCACCAGTGGAGGAAGAGACAGGGGGGATGAAAAACTGTTTTTT.

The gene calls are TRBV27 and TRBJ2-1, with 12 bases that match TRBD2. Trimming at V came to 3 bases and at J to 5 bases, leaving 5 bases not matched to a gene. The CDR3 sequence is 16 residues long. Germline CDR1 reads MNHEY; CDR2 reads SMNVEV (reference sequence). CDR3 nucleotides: TGTGCCAGCAGTTTCCCCACTAGCGGGGGGAACAATGAGCAGTTCTTC. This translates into CASSFPTSGGNNEQFF.

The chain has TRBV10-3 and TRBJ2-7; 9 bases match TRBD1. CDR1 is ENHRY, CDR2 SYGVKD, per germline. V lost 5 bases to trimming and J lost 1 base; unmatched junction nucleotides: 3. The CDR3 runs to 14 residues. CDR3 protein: CAISPTGGSYEQYF. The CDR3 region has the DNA TGTGCCATCAGTCCGACAGGGGGGTCCTACGAGCAGTACTTC.

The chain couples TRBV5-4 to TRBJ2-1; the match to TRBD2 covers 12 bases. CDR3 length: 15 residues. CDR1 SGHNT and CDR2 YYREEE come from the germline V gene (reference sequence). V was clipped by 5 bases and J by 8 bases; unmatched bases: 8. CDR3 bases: TGTGCCAGCAGTTTGACTAGCGGGAGTCTGGATGAGCAGTTCTTC. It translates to CASSLTSGSLDEQFF.

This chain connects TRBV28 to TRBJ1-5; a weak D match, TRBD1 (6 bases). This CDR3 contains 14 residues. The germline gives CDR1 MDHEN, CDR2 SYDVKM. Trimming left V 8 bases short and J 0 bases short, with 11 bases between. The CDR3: CASRGAYSNQPQHF. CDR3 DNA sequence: TGTGCCAGCCGGGGGGCATATAGCAATCAGCCCCAGCATTTT.